Listed below are T cell receptor beta chains from one sample, sequenced in a study of vaccination and CD4 T cells after COVID-19. Antigens of these TCRs are unknown. TCRdb re-derived calls from the PCR reads in MiXCR, one entry per CDR3 protein. The table records over 15,000 distinct CDR3 sequences, around three fifths of them present only once. Sequenced material: CD4+ T cells from blood, cultured in vitro. The receptors were gathered from a human donor who had recovered from COVID-19. Both conserved end residues are part of each CDR3. A D gene is named only where the DNA matches it firmly. Clone size, where shown, is once, few, many, or a class for clones that have expanded.

cdr3_aa cdr3_nt j_call v_call clone_size d_call
CASSPPFTDTQYF TGTGCCAGCAGTCCCCCCTTCACAGATACGCAGTATTTT TRBJ2-3 TRBV2 NA NA
CASSHRLKEKLFF TGTGCCAGCAGCCACCGCCTCAAGGAAAAACTGTTTTTT TRBJ1-4 TRBV12-3/TRBV12-4 NA NA
CASSSYGTQYF TGTGCCAGCAGTTCGTACGGAACCCAGTACTTC TRBJ2-5 TRBV6-5 NA NA
CASSELSSSYGYTF TGTGCCAGCAGTGAATTGTCCAGTTCCTATGGCTACACCTTC TRBJ1-2 TRBV25-1 NA NA
CSARDYSLGDSPLHF TGCAGTGCTAGAGATTATTCGCTAGGCGATTCACCCCTCCACTTT TRBJ1-6 TRBV20-1 NA NA
CASSPRDRGQVETQYF TGTGCCAGCAGCCCCCGGGACAGGGGGCAGGTAGAGACCCAGTACTTC TRBJ2-5 TRBV5-6 NA TRBD1
CASSLGLVQETQYF TGTGCCAGCAGTTTAGGCCTAGTCCAAGAGACCCAGTACTTC TRBJ2-5 TRBV12-3/TRBV12-4 NA NA
CARSPRGPISQPQHF TGTGCCAGAAGCCCTAGGGGTCCTATTAGTCAGCCCCAGCATTTT TRBJ1-5 TRBV5-3 NA NA
CSARDGQVPSNYGYTF TGCAGTGCTAGAGATGGGCAGGTCCCCTCTAACTATGGCTACACCTTC TRBJ1-2 TRBV20-1 NA NA
CSARDAGADGYTF TGCAGTGCTAGAGATGCAGGGGCTGATGGCTACACCTTC TRBJ1-2 TRBV20-1 few NA
CSAAPGGADTEAFF TGCAGTGCCGCTCCAGGGGGAGCGGACACTGAAGCTTTCTTT TRBJ1-1 TRBV20-1 NA TRBD1
CASSLRGQGPNTGELFF TGTGCCAGCAGCTTAAGGGGACAGGGGCCGAACACCGGGGAGCTGTTTTTT TRBJ2-2 TRBV7-9 NA TRBD1
CASSFISGRVGTQYF TGTGCCAGCAGTTTCATTAGCGGGAGGGTCGGGACCCAGTACTTC TRBJ2-5 TRBV12-3/TRBV12-4 NA TRBD2
CASSVGQVYNEQFF TGTGCCAGCAGCGTAGGACAGGTCTACAATGAGCAGTTCTTC TRBJ2-1 TRBV5-4 NA TRBD1
CASSSDRDSPLHF TGTGCCAGCAGCTCTGACAGGGACTCACCCCTCCACTTT TRBJ1-6 TRBV7-3 NA TRBD1
CASFGGGTGDTQYF TGTGCCAGCTTCGGGGGGGGAACTGGAGATACGCAGTATTTT TRBJ2-3 TRBV6-1 few TRBD2
CASKVVDNSPLHF TGTGCCAGCAAGGTTGTAGATAATTCACCCCTCCACTTT TRBJ1-6 TRBV6-1 NA NA
CASSYSGTGIPGGANVLTF TGTGCCAGCAGTTACTCAGGAACAGGGATTCCGGGAGGGGCCAACGTCCTGACTTTC TRBJ2-6 TRBV6-5 NA NA
CASSYGLSLNEQFF TGTGCCAGCAGTTACGGTCTTTCCCTCAATGAGCAGTTCTTC TRBJ2-1 TRBV6-5 NA NA
CASSKGSGGAGKETQYF TGTGCCAGCAGCAAGGGGAGCGGTGGGGCAGGGAAGGAGACCCAGTACTTC TRBJ2-5 TRBV7-9 NA NA
CASNPGTMRTEAFF TGTGCCAGCAACCCAGGGACTATGCGCACTGAAGCTTTCTTT TRBJ1-1 TRBV28 NA NA
CASSTIAGGEQYF TGTGCCAGCAGCACGATAGCGGGAGGCGAGCAGTACTTC TRBJ2-7 TRBV6-2/TRBV6-3 few TRBD2
CASSDIKGYGYTF TGTGCCAGCAGTGATATAAAGGGCTATGGCTACACCTTC TRBJ1-2 TRBV6-1 NA NA
CSGTLAGRVLTDTQYF TGCAGTGGTACCCTAGCGGGGAGAGTATTGACAGATACGCAGTATTTT TRBJ2-3 TRBV20-1 few TRBD2
CSASNPGSTDTQYF TGCAGTGCTAGTAACCCAGGAAGCACAGATACGCAGTATTTT TRBJ2-3 TRBV20-1 NA NA
CASSLRQGYAGTEAFF TGCGCCAGCAGCCTAAGACAGGGCTACGCGGGAACTGAAGCTTTCTTT TRBJ1-1 TRBV7-9 NA TRBD1
CSAYPVGGGGTEAFF TGCAGTGCTTACCCCGTTGGGGGGGGTGGAACTGAAGCTTTCTTT TRBJ1-1 TRBV20-1 NA NA
CASRPNRGFEAFF TGTGCCAGTAGACCGAACAGGGGGTTTGAAGCTTTCTTT TRBJ1-1 TRBV19 once TRBD1
CSAEGSPGGIYEQYF TGCAGTGCCGAGGGCAGCCCTGGAGGAATTTACGAGCAGTACTTC TRBJ2-7 TRBV20-1 NA NA
CASSSDFRLAGQETQYF TGTGCCAGCAGCTCGGATTTTCGACTAGCGGGGCAAGAGACCCAGTACTTC TRBJ2-5 TRBV7-9 NA TRBD2
CSASGDRNQPQHF TGCAGTGCCTCTGGGGACCGCAATCAGCCCCAGCATTTT TRBJ1-5 TRBV20-1 few NA
CASSLTIARGDSPLHF TGTGCCAGCAGCTTAACTATTGCCAGGGGAGATTCACCCCTCCACTTT TRBJ1-6 TRBV7-8 NA NA
CASSYVRGNYGYTF TGTGCCAGCAGTTACGTCAGGGGAAACTATGGCTACACCTTC TRBJ1-2 TRBV6-5 NA NA
CASSSPRGRAGELFF TGTGCCAGCAGTTCGCCCAGGGGGCGAGCCGGGGAGCTGTTTTTT TRBJ2-2 TRBV6-5 once TRBD1
CASSARGVDRYGYGYTF TGTGCCAGCAGTGCTAGGGGAGTCGACAGGTATGGGTATGGCTACACCTTC TRBJ1-2 TRBV6-1 NA NA
CSAYDPGDYNSPLHF TGCAGTGCCTACGACCCGGGAGACTATAATTCACCCCTCCACTTT TRBJ1-6 TRBV20-1 NA NA
CANQEQFGNTIYF TGTGCCAATCAGGAACAGTTCGGAAACACCATATATTTT TRBJ1-3 TRBV10-3 NA NA
CSATGAPFSYNSPLHF TGCAGTGCGACAGGAGCCCCTTTCTCCTATAATTCACCCCTCCACTTT TRBJ1-6 TRBV20-1 NA NA
CASSFRDQPQHF TGTGCCAGCAGTTTCAGGGATCAGCCCCAGCATTTT TRBJ1-5 TRBV12-3/TRBV12-4 few NA
CASSVVPDQPQHF TGTGCCAGCAGCGTAGTTCCAGATCAGCCCCAGCATTTT TRBJ1-5 TRBV9 NA NA
CASRARLAGESSTDTQYF TGTGCCAGCAGGGCACGACTAGCGGGAGAATCTAGCACAGATACGCAGTATTTT TRBJ2-3 TRBV27 NA TRBD2
CASTRTGRNTGELFF TGTGCCAGCACCCGAACCGGACGGAACACCGGGGAGCTGTTTTTT TRBJ2-2 TRBV12-3/TRBV12-4 NA NA
CASTFGTGNTEAFF TGTGCCAGCACCTTCGGGACAGGGAACACTGAAGCTTTCTTT TRBJ1-1 TRBV11-2 few TRBD1
CASSSGGDSYNEQFF TGTGCCAGCAGCTCAGGGGGCGACTCCTACAATGAGCAGTTCTTC TRBJ2-1 TRBV7-2 NA TRBD1
CASSLHKQSSYEQYF TGTGCCAGCAGCTTACACAAGCAGAGCTCCTACGAGCAGTACTTC TRBJ2-7 TRBV7-2 NA NA
CASRSTGVPLLVF TGTGCCAGCAGATCCACAGGGGTCCCACTGCTCGTCTTT TRBJ1-1 TRBV6-1 NA TRBD1
CAFDRGPTEAFF TGTGCCTTTGACAGGGGGCCCACTGAAGCTTTCTTT TRBJ1-1 TRBV30 NA TRBD1
CASRYRSNSPLHF TGTGCCAGCCGCTACCGATCCAATTCACCCCTCCACTTT TRBJ1-6 TRBV7-9 few NA
CASSLVGDSNYGYTF TGTGCCAGCAGTCTAGTGGGGGACAGTAACTATGGCTACACCTTC TRBJ1-2 TRBV27 NA TRBD1
CASSKTRYEQYF TGTGCCAGCAGTAAGACCCGCTACGAGCAGTACTTC TRBJ2-7 TRBV6-2/TRBV6-3 once NA
CASSFFRSNTEELFF TGTGCCAGCAGCTTTTTCAGAAGTAACACCGAGGAGCTGTTTTTT TRBJ2-2 TRBV7-2 NA NA
CSATSTATDTQYF TGCAGTGCCACGTCGACTGCCACAGATACGCAGTATTTT TRBJ2-3 TRBV20-1 NA NA
CATSDSRPGQRTDTQYF TGTGCCACCAGTGATTCCAGACCGGGACAGCGAACAGATACGCAGTATTTT TRBJ2-3 TRBV24-1 NA TRBD1
CASSPGQHYGYTF TGTGCCAGCAGTCCGGGACAGCACTATGGCTACACCTTC TRBJ1-2 TRBV6-1 few TRBD1
CASSPTSQKETQYF TGCGCCAGCAGCCCGACTAGCCAAAAAGAGACCCAGTACTTC TRBJ2-5 TRBV5-1 NA TRBD2